The rows below give T cell receptor beta chains drawn from one sample of a study of T cell changes during pregnancy in multiple sclerosis. Sequenced by immunoSEQ multiplex PCR; TCRdb stores in-frame clones only, minus some. The sample records 75,000 to 100,000 clones, roughly 91% being singletons. Sequenced material: peripheral blood, taken after pregnancy. The origin of the receptors is a female donor in good health, enrolled as a control in a pregnancy study. Both conserved end residues are part of each CDR3. A D gene is named only where the DNA matches it firmly. For some rows the clone size is stated as once, few or many, or as a class when expanded; others skip it.

V: TRBV7-2
D: -
J: TRBJ1-2
size: -
CDR3: CASSFRSIHRYGYTF
DNA: TGTGCCAGCAGCTTTAGGAGTATTCACCGCTATGGCTACACCTTC

V: TRBV5-1
D: TRBD1
J: TRBJ1-4
size: -
CDR3: CASRLQGTANEKLFF
DNA: TGCGCCAGCAGGTTGCAAGGGACAGCTAATGAAAAACTGTTTTTT

V: TRBV28
D: TRBD1
J: TRBJ1-4
size: once
CDR3: CASSQQGTLATNEKLFF
DNA: TGTGCCAGCAGTCAACAGGGGACCCTAGCCACTAATGAAAAACTGTTTTTT

V: TRBV27
D: TRBD2
J: TRBJ2-1
size: -
CDR3: CASSPLGGGGEQFF
DNA: TGTGCCAGCAGCCCCCTCGGCGGGGGGGGTGAGCAGTTCTTC

V: TRBV11-2
D: TRBD1
J: TRBJ1-1
size: -
CDR3: CASSDRAMNTEAFF
DNA: TGTGCCAGCAGCGACAGGGCAATGAACACTGAAGCTTTCTTT

V: TRBV2
D: -
J: TRBJ2-7
size: -
CDR3: CASSEGYEQYF
DNA: TGTGCCAGCAGTGAAGGCTACGAGCAGTACTTC

V: TRBV7-9
D: -
J: TRBJ1-3
size: -
CDR3: CASSPTATRNTIYF
DNA: TGTGCCAGCAGCCCGACAGCGACGAGAAACACCATATATTTT

V: TRBV19
D: TRBD2
J: TRBJ2-1
size: -
CDR3: CASSIASGGAEHEQFF
DNA: TGTGCCAGTAGTATAGCCAGCGGGGGGGCCGAGCATGAGCAGTTCTTC

V: TRBV5-4
D: TRBD1
J: TRBJ1-2
size: -
CDR3: CASSVQGGDYGYTF
DNA: TGTGCCAGCAGCGTACAGGGGGGAGACTATGGCTACACCTTC

V: TRBV6-5
D: TRBD1
J: TRBJ2-3
size: once
CDR3: CASIRDRTSTDTQYF
DNA: TGTGCCAGCATTCGGGACAGAACTAGCACAGATACGCAGTATTTT

V: TRBV4-3
D: -
J: TRBJ1-1
size: -
CDR3: CASSQEMALNTEAFF
DNA: TGCGCCAGCAGCCAAGAAATGGCACTGAACACTGAAGCTTTCTTT

V: TRBV5-4
D: -
J: TRBJ2-1
size: once
CDR3: CASSSQRGTEQFF
DNA: TGTGCCAGCAGCTCCCAACGGGGTACTGAGCAGTTCTTC

V: TRBV5-5
D: -
J: TRBJ1-5
size: -
CDR3: CASSFRAARSPQHF
DNA: TGTGCCAGCAGCTTCCGAGCGGCTAGGTCTCCCCAGCATTTT

V: TRBV7-3
D: TRBD2
J: TRBJ2-5
size: -
CDR3: CASSPSSGAGETQYF
DNA: TGTGCCAGCAGCCCCTCTAGCGGAGCAGGGGAGACCCAGTACTTC

V: TRBV5-4
D: -
J: TRBJ2-5
size: -
CDR3: CASSREASIQETQYF
DNA: TGTGCCAGCAGTCGTGAGGCTTCCATTCAAGAGACCCAGTACTTC